This T cell receptor (beta chain) was found in a study of T cells in Graves' hyperthyroidism and ophthalmopathy. Amplified TCR beta CDR3 regions derived from RNA transcripts. TCR CDR3 regions were first amplified by RT-PCR with HTBI primers. TCRdb reprocessed the multiplex PCR reads with MiXCR, giving one entry per CDR3 protein. The table includes under 250,000 distinct CDR3 sequences, approximately 23% detected once. Germline CDR1 and CDR2: LNHDA and SQIVND (reference sequence). Trimming stripped 4 bases from V and 8 bases from J, with 15 bases between. The length of the CDR3 is 14 residues. Sequenced: blood. The chain joins TRBV19 to TRBJ1-5; the D is unclear. The TCR originated in a woman aged 40 to 49 with Graves' ophthalmopathy. CDR3 residues: CASSRAWRNKPQHF. CDR3 DNA: TGTGCCAGTAGTAGGGCCTGGAGGAATAAGCCCCAGCATTTT.